The subject of this entry is one TCR beta chain. Its antigen is still unknown. Profiling relied on immunoSEQ multiplex PCR, and the TCRdb table lists in-frame clones only, not all of them. The data contain about 93,000 clones, 90% to 95% of them singletons. This entry belongs to a study of OX40 agonist ivuxolimab in advanced cancers. Overall study findings and caveats: The study observed clonal expansion of CD4+ and CD8+ blood T cells by week 6 at 0.1 to 3.0 mg/kg.

Exclusion of a patient followed from autoimmune disease history or systemic immunosuppression. The source of this sequence is an adult with an advanced solid tumor such as melanoma, head and neck, liver or kidney cancer. The material was CD4+ or CD8+ T cells sorted from blood, obtained in a trial of the OX40 agonist ivuxolimab.

CDR3 sequence: CAWSRFPSNQPQHF. In DNA form, the CDR3 reads TGTGCCTGGAGTAGGTTCCCGAGTAATCAGCCCCAGCATTTT. The chain employs TRBV30 and TRBJ1-5, with D unresolved. CDR1 is GTSNPN, CDR2 SVGIG, per germline (reference sequence). The CDR3 is made up of 14 amino acids. The V and J ends lost 2 bases and 4 bases respectively, with 12 bases between them.